These 4 T cell receptor beta chains came from one sample sequenced in a study of shared clonotypes between healthy human individuals. Sequencing used immunoSEQ multiplex PCR; TCRdb keeps in-frame clones, though not all of them. The repertoire has 640,000 or so clones, about three quarters of them found once; the top ten carry about 2%. Sequenced material: memory CD4+ T cells sorted from blood. Subset indicated: CD45RA-negative fraction. Receptors originate from a woman aged 30 to 39 in good health.

The J gene is TRBJ2-5, the V gene TRBV25-1; weak D call: TRBD2 (5 bases). V lost 4 bases, J lost 2 bases, and 11 bases lay in between. This CDR3 is built from 14 residues. Germline V gene sequence: CDR1 MGHDK, CDR2 SYGVNS. CDR3 sequence reads: CASSASAGQETQYF. The CDR3 coding sequence is TGTGCCAGCAGTGCGAGCGCGGGTCAAGAGACCCAGTACTTC. The whole variable domain, remainder taken from reference TRBV25-1 and TRBJ2-5, is EADIYQTPRYLVIGTGKKITLECSQTMGHDKMYWYQQDPGMELHLIHYSYGVNSTEKGDLSSESTVSRIRTEHFPLTLESARPSHTSQYLCASSASAGQETQYFGPGTRLLVL.

The genes are TRBV19 and TRBJ1-2; tentatively, D is TRBD1 (5 bases). The CDR3 consists of 15 residues. CDR1 and CDR2 (germline): LNHDA, SQIVND (reference sequence). With 2 bases removed from V and 5 bases from J, the gap between germline ends came to 15 bases. The DNA of the CDR3 is TGTGCCAGTAGTATACGCGCGGGGGAGTCTTATGGCTACACCTTC. Its protein product is CASSIRAGESYGYTF.

This chain links TRBV5-1 with TRBJ1-4, with 9 positions matching TRBD1. The V gene end was trimmed by 3 bases and the J gene end by 8 bases; junction bases not matched to a gene: 5. The V gene's germline CDR1 is SGHRS and CDR2 YFSETQ. The CDR3 loop spans 14 amino acids. In DNA, the CDR3 is TGCGCCAGCAGCTCGGGACAGGGAAAAGAAAAACTGTTTTTT. Translating it yields CASSSGQGKEKLFF. Using reference TRBV5-1 and TRBJ1-4 for the parts outside the CDR3, the full variable domain is KAGVTQTPRYLIKTRGQQVTLSCSPISGHRSVSWYQQTPGQGLQFLFEYFSETQRNKGNFPGRFSGRQFSNSRSEMNVSTLELGDSALYLCASSSGQGKEKLFFGSGTQLSVL.

The V call is TRBV5-1, the J call TRBJ2-1; TRBD1 is a possible D gene (5 bases). The CDR3 length is 15 residues. CDR1 and CDR2 from the germline V gene are SGHRS and YFSETQ. V was cut by 1 base and J by 0 bases, with 8 bases left in between. CDR3 protein: CASSLRQSSYNEQFF. DNA of the CDR3: TGCGCCAGCAGCTTGAGACAGAGCTCCTACAATGAGCAGTTCTTC. The full variable domain, with the rest looked up from reference TRBV5-1 and TRBJ2-1, is KAGVTQTPRYLIKTRGQQVTLSCSPISGHRSVSWYQQTPGQGLQFLFEYFSETQRNKGNFPGRFSGRQFSNSRSEMNVSTLELGDSALYLCASSLRQSSYNEQFFGPGTRLTVL.